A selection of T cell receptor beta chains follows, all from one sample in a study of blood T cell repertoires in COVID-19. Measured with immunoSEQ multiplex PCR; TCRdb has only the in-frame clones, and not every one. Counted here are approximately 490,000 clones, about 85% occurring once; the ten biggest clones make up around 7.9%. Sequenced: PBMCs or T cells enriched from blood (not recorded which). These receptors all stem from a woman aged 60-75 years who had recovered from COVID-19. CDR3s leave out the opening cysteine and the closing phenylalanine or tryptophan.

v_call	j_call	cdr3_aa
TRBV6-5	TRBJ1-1	ASFFGTGRNTEAF
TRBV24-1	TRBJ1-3	ATSVNRGFRNTIY
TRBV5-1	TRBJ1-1	ASTPTGGTEAF
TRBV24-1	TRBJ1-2	ATSDGGTLGERGYT
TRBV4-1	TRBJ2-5	ASSSYSGTVRETQY
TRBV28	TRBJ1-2	ASSLPGQGADYGYT
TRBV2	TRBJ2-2	ASSTGGTSGGTGELF
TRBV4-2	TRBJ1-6	ASSVRDRDGSPLH
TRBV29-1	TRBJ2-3	SAPSSGSTDTQY
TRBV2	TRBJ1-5	ASSLLRHSNQPQH
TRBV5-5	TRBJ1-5	ASSYPRVGNQPQH
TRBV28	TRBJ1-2	ASRAGSLSGYT
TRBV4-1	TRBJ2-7	ASSPRQGSYEQY
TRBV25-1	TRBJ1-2	ASSESILTYGYT
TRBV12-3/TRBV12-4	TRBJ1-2	ASSLGAGYT
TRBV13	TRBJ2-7	ASSLGPPRQGLWVYEQY
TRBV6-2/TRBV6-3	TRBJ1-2	ASSRTGQPGGYT
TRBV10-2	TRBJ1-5	ASSDATGNQPQH
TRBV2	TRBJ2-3	ASRVGQGKDTQY
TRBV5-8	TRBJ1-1	ASSLTPPSAEAF
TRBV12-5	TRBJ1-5	ASGPGQGNSNQPQH
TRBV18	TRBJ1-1	ASSPPDRPNTEAF
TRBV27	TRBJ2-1	ASSLSRTSNEQF
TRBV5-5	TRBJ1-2	ASSPYSNYGYT
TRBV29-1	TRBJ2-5	SVGLDRAGETQY
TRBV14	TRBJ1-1	ASSQDPQGARTEAF
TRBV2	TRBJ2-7	ASSLRTGYGYEQY
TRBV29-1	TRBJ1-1	SVVPGGGWTEAF
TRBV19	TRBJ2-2	ASSIAGGRRGELF
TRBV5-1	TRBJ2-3	ASSFGDGTDTQY
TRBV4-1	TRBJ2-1	ASSHPGLNNEQF
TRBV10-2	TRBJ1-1	ASSGSVPEAF
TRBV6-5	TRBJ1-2	ASGRDNLIYGYT
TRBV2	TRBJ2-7	ASSDRGFHPYEQY
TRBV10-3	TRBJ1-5	AISGTASNQPQH
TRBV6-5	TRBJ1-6	ASRRTRTGVSPLH
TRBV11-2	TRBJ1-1	ASSLGGGNTEAF
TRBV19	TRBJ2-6	ASSTLPGQASSGANVLT
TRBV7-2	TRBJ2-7	ASSPVGGPYEQY
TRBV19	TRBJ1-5	ATLDSYSNQPQH
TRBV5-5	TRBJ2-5	ASSFAPRLAGGQETQY
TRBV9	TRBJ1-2	ASSPLNYGYT
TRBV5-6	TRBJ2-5	ASSLPQETQY
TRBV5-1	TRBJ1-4	ASSLGPGDEKLF
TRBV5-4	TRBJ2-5	ASSGVMSGVGETQY
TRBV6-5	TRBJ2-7	ASRGDRLLEQY
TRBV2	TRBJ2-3	ASHPGGASDTQY
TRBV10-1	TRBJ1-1	ASSVTVRTEAF
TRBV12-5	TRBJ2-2	ASGTGGARGGELF
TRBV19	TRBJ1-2	ASSSPGYHYGYT
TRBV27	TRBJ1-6	ASKVQGTANSPLH
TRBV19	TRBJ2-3	ASSIGGSTDTQY
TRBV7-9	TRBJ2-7	ASSSRDRSNEQY
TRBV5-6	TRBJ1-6	ASSPEGYSPLH
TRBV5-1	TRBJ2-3	ASHEGGPADTQY
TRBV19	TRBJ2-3	ASRPVGAGDTQY
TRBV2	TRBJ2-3	ASSPKRGDTQY